This is a list of T cell receptor beta chains from one sample in a study of T cells in Graves' hyperthyroidism and ophthalmopathy. TCRdb fed the multiplex PCR reads into MiXCR, producing one record per CDR3 protein. The repertoire holds 490,000 or so distinct CDR3 sequences, with 15% to 20% as singletons. Sequenced input: blood. The receptors were sampled from a woman aged 25 to 39 with Graves' ophthalmopathy. The CDR3 runs from the conserved cysteine through the conserved F or W. A D gene is named only where the DNA matches it firmly. Where a row states a size, it is once, few, many or the class of an expanded clone; other rows omit it.

V	J	D	size	CDR3	DNA
TRBV4-1	TRBJ1-4	-	-	CASSRPVQGSRPNEKLFF	TGCGCCAGCAGCCGGCCGGTACAGGGAAGCCGGCCTAATGAAAAACTGTTTTTT
TRBV7-2	TRBJ2-7	-	-	CASSLELGPTYEQYF	TGTGCCAGCAGCTTAGAATTGGGTCCTACCTACGAGCAGTACTTC
TRBV20-1	TRBJ2-7	TRBD2	many	CSASPASGSAQYF	TGCAGTGCTAGCCCCGCTAGCGGGAGTGCGCAGTACTTC
TRBV7-2	TRBJ2-7	TRBD2	many	CASSLSRLAGGYEQYF	TGTGCCAGCAGCTTATCGCGACTAGCGGGAGGCTACGAGCAGTACTTC
TRBV6-2/TRBV6-3	TRBJ2-1	TRBD2	many	CASSNALAGGNDNEQFF	TGTGCCAGCAGCAATGCTCTAGCGGGAGGGAATGACAATGAGCAGTTCTTC
TRBV5-8	TRBJ2-7	-	many	CASSLKGAFYEQYF	TGTGCCAGCAGCTTGAAAGGGGCCTTCTACGAGCAGTACTTC
TRBV20-1	TRBJ1-1	-	-	CSVSLGGTEAFF	TGCAGTGTTAGCTTAGGGGGCACTGAAGCTTTCTTT
TRBV6-1	TRBJ2-2	-	-	CASSYRTGSSGELFF	TGTGCCAGCAGTTATAGAACAGGGTCGAGCGGGGAGCTGTTTTTT
TRBV20-1	TRBJ2-7	TRBD1	-	CSARSTGQGRGEEQYF	TGCAGTGCTAGAAGTACTGGACAGGGGAGAGGAGAAGAGCAGTACTTC
TRBV6-9	TRBJ2-6	-	-	CASSYEPSGANVLTF	TGTGCCAGCAGTTACGAGCCCTCTGGGGCCAACGTCCTGACTTTC
TRBV12-3/TRBV12-4	TRBJ2-3	TRBD2	many	CASSLSGSPGGDTQYF	TGTGCCAGCAGTCTTAGCGGGAGCCCCGGAGGAGATACGCAGTATTTT
TRBV28	TRBJ1-2	-	many	CASSRVRGGGYTF	TGTGCCAGCAGTCGCGTCAGGGGAGGAGGCTACACCTTC
TRBV10-3	TRBJ2-7	-	few	CAISTETSSTYEQYF	TGTGCCATCAGCACCGAAACCTCGAGTACCTACGAGCAGTACTTC
TRBV20-1	TRBJ1-4	-	many	CSARLSSGISEKLFF	TGCAGTGCTCGATTGTCCTCAGGGATATCTGAAAAACTGTTTTTT
TRBV29-1	TRBJ1-1	TRBD1	few	CSASGTGGGRTEAFF	TGCAGCGCGTCCGGGACAGGGGGGGGGAGGACTGAAGCTTTCTTT
TRBV19	TRBJ2-1	TRBD2	-	CASRSLPGTTPYNEQFF	TGTGCCAGTCGATCTCTACCCGGGACTACTCCTTACAATGAGCAGTTCTTC
TRBV5-1	TRBJ2-5	TRBD1	-	CASSLGQGAHGETQYF	TGCGCCAGCAGCTTGGGACAGGGGGCGCACGGAGAGACCCAGTACTTC
TRBV3-1	TRBJ2-5	TRBD1	many	CASDRGYQETQYF	TGTGCCAGCGACAGGGGGTACCAAGAGACCCAGTACTTC
TRBV9	TRBJ2-1	TRBD1	few	CASESGGGTNNEQFF	TGTGCCAGCGAGTCAGGGGGCGGGACCAACAATGAGCAGTTCTTC
TRBV3-1	TRBJ2-7	TRBD2	-	CASSRILPGLAGGYEQYF	TGTGCCAGCAGCCGGATCTTACCGGGACTAGCGGGAGGGTACGAGCAGTACTTC
TRBV29-1	TRBJ2-7	-	-	CSGLVGYEQYF	TGCAGCGGCTTGGTTGGGTACGAGCAGTACTTC
TRBV5-1	TRBJ2-7	TRBD2	many	CASSPGTSGRAYEQYF	TGCGCCAGCAGCCCTGGGACTAGCGGGAGGGCCTACGAGCAGTACTTC
TRBV20-1	TRBJ1-1	TRBD1	many	CSADRGKGAEAFF	TGCAGTGCAGACAGGGGTAAAGGGGCTGAAGCTTTCTTT
TRBV28	TRBJ2-7	-	-	CASSPPASSYERYF	TGTGCCAGCAGTCCCCCCGCAAGCTCCTACGAGCGGTACTTC
TRBV15	TRBJ2-1	-	-	CATSLGSSYNEQFF	TGTGCCACCAGTCTAGGGAGCTCCTACAATGAGCAGTTCTTC
TRBV4-3	TRBJ2-3	TRBD2	-	CASSQGTSGRDTQYF	TGCGCCAGCAGCCAAGGGACTAGCGGGAGAGATACGCAGTATTTT
TRBV7-2	TRBJ2-5	-	many	CASSLVDGQETQYF	TGTGCCAGCAGCTTAGTTGACGGCCAAGAGACCCAGTACTTC
TRBV7-2	TRBJ1-2	-	many	CASSLFGGANYGYTF	TGTGCCAGCAGCTTATTCGGTGGGGCAAACTATGGCTACACCTTC
TRBV4-1	TRBJ2-3	TRBD2	few	CASSQDPGGPGTDTQYF	TGCGCCAGCAGCCAAGATCCGGGAGGGCCAGGGACAGATACGCAGTATTTT
TRBV7-3	TRBJ2-1	-	many	CASSSISVSHGGNEQFF	TGTGCCAGCAGCTCGATTTCTGTTTCACATGGGGGCAATGAGCAGTTCTTC
TRBV6-2/TRBV6-3	TRBJ2-2	-	many	CASSPGSGELFF	TGTGCCAGCAGCCCTGGTTCCGGGGAGCTGTTTTTT
TRBV18	TRBJ2-7	TRBD2	-	CASSMIPPRLAGDEQYF	TGTGCCAGCTCTATGATACCCCCTAGGCTAGCGGGAGACGAGCAGTACTTC